This T cell receptor (beta chain) was obtained from a study of Tregs in tolerant kidney transplant recipients. Data came from immunoSEQ multiplex PCR; TCRdb stores just in-frame clones and leaves some out. The sample has 45,000 to 55,000 clones; the top ten hold around 0.8%. There are 14 residues in the CDR3. Germline-derived CDR1 and CDR2 are KGHSH and LQKENI. V was clipped by 6 bases and J by 6 bases, with 12 bases between them. As for this clone: With the read ending 3 residues before the CDR3 end, the germline J gene is used to fill in that end.

This chain links TRBV18 with TRBJ1-6; unclear D gene. The sample in question was CD4+ T cells from blood, obtained before the transplant. The TCR originated in a human donor who received a combined kidney and bone marrow transplant. CDR3: CASSPADVNSPLHF. Partial CDR3 DNA: TGTGCCAGCTCCCCGGCGGATGTTAATTCACCC.